This record covers a single T cell receptor (beta chain). This clone's antigen is unknown. No much larger clone exists at a distance of one base, and base qualities are not known. The immunoSEQ Assay, a bias-controlled multiplex PCR, was used to amplify TCRbeta CDR3 regions from genomic DNA. The authors processed their data as follows. The number of nucleated cells in each sample was estimated by amplification of reference gene primers within the assay. To quantify the absolute abundance of each unique TCRbeta CDR3 rearrangement, sequence reads were collapsed and filtered. For each sample, productive Simpson clonality was calculated as the square root of Simpson's diversity index over productive rearrangements. In TCRdb, the immuneACCESS table is reduced to in-frame sequences with V and J assigned. These tables do not hold every clone; where another copy was compared, an unresolved V gene accounts for under half, and the others remain unexplained. V and J calls and clone size come straight from that table; D and trimming were deduced from the DNA. For this sample the table gives more than 250,000 clones, of which 70% to 90% were detected only once. Of the sample, roughly 2% falls within the top ten clones.

This entry comes from a study of blood T cell repertoires in COVID-19 (dated by TCRdb to between 2020 and 2021). Study-wide context: The collaborator samples originated in the United States, Italy and Spain and spanned the acute and convalescent phases of COVID-19. The material from the prospective study consisted of cDNA or gDNA derived from T cells, B-cell-depleted T cells, or PBMCs. HLA class I and class II types, where available, came from metadata supplied by the sample provider rather than from assay-based typing. Deeply sampled blood TCRbeta repertoires from subjects exposed to, actively infected with, or recovered from COVID-19 were included in the dataset. Nearly every sample came with metadata listing a de-identified subject ID, COVID-19 status, age in years and sex. The repertoires were released in a freely available public database intended as a resource for research on the immune response to SARS-CoV-2. The samples were drawn from the first 160 participants of the ongoing ImmuneRACE study and from about 1,200 subjects provided by 6 global collaborators. Study-level results and caveats: How much clinical and demographic metadata was included differed by source and by participant, and the metadata was provided uncurated.

Participants in the prospective study were aged roughly 18 to 89 years, lived in 20 to 30 United States geographic areas, and enrolled through a virtual design. To assign participants to cohorts, the prospective study relied on clinical history that participants themselves reported in a screening survey and a study questionnaire. For ImmuneRACE Cohort 3, a participant was defined as recovered based on two consecutive negative NP/OP PCR tests, clearance by a healthcare professional, or resolution of symptoms. In the prospective study, whole blood, serum and a nasopharyngeal or oropharyngeal swab were collected from each participant by mobile phlebotomists. Prospective study participants could optionally give additional blood draws and questionnaires over a 2-month period. Blood samples from the prospective study were shipped frozen or at room temperature prior to DNA extraction. There are 15 amino acids in the CDR3, from cysteine to phenylalanine inclusive. Only the CDR3 portion is preserved as DNA: 45 bases, with reading frame beginning at the first base. The germline V gene supplies CDR1 MNHEY and CDR2 SVGAGI. Trimming takes 9 bases off V and 4 bases off J; junction bases not matched to a gene: 14.

This clonotype originated in a man aged 25 to 40 who had recovered from COVID-19. The chain was built from TRBV6-5 and TRBJ1-2, and 7 junctional nucleotides match TRBD1. Specimen: PBMCs or T cells enriched from blood (not recorded which). The CDR3 is CASRSIGTAVYGYTF. The nucleotide sequence is given as TGTGCCAGTAGGAGTATCGGGACAGCAGTCTATGGCTACACCTTC.